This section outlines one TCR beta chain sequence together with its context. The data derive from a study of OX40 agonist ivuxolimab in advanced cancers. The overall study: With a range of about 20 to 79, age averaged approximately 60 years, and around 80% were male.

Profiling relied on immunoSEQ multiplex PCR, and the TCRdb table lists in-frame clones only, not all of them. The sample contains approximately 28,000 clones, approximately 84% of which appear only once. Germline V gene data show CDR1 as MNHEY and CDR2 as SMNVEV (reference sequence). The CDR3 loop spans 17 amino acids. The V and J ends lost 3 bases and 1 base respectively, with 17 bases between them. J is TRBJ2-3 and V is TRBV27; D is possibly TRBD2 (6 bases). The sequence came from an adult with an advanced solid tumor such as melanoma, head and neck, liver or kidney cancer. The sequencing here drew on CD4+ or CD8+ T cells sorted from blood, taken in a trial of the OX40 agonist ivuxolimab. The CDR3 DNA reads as TGTGCCAGCAGTTTGTTGCACACGGCTAGCGGCACAGATACGCAGTATTTT. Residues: CASSLLHTASGTDTQYF.